This TCR beta chain was obtained from a study of CD8+ T cells in alopecia areata. The wider study: Oral tofacitinib, 5 to 10 mg twice daily, was given in an open-label trial.

With respect to this clone: The sample has other DNA sequences that encode this CDR3 too.

V lost 6 bases to trimming and J lost 2 bases; unmatched junction nucleotides: 13. This CDR3 has 17 residues. The V gene's germline CDR1 is SQVTM and CDR2 ANQGSEA. Separation by sorting yielded CD4+ and CD8+ T cells from PBMCs. The authors extracted RNA and reverse transcribed it into cDNA as the sequencing template. Profiled with immunoSEQ multiplex PCR; TCRdb holds only in-frame clones, not every one. In the table there are about 180,000 clones, roughly 65% of which are singletons. The J gene is TRBJ2-3, the V gene TRBV29-1; 11 bases are shared with TRBD2. The source is a human donor with alopecia areata. This sample comprised CD4+ T cells sorted from blood, obtained at week 0. CDR3 coding DNA: TGCAGCGTCGATCCCCGGCTAGCGGGGGGAAACACAGATACGCAGTATTTT. Encoded protein: CSVDPRLAGGNTDTQYF.